The T cell receptor (beta chain) described here comes from a study of beta chain features in type 1 diabetes. This clone was recorded a few times. What it binds is unknown. At one end the junction does not follow the germline gene, possibly because of a read error. Notes on the study in general: Sequencing the cDNA could make cells with high TCR expression show up more than they should. TCRB repertoires of naive, central memory and Treg cells appeared more similar among patients than among healthy donors.

Expressed TCRB transcripts were sequenced, since all the RNA that had been isolated was reverse transcribed. Measured with immunoSEQ multiplex PCR; TCRdb has only the in-frame clones, and not every one. The sample yields 20,000 to 25,000 clones, over 60% seen once. Germline V gives CDR1 ENHRY, CDR2 SYGVKD. The CDR3 extends over 12 amino acids. Sequenced input: Tregs from blood. This TCR came from a middle-aged woman in good health. This sequence joins TRBV10-3 and TRBJ1-5, with D possibly being TRBD1 (6 bases). CDR3 loop: CAISAGQFGGFF. For the CDR3, the DNA is TGTGCCATCAGTGCCGGACAGTTTGGTGGCTTCTTT.